This T cell receptor beta chain was identified during a study of identical twins. This clonotype was seen a few times. Its target is unknown. Study findings and constraints: Model-predicted out-of-frame TCR alpha sharing fell below observed values in monozygotic twins. Out-of-frame alpha sequences common to twins exhibited an excess of low generation probability.

V was clipped by 7 bases and J by 0 bases, with 17 bases between them. The CDR3 has 16 amino acids. Germline V CDR1 and CDR2: SEHNR, FQNEAQ (reference sequence). From the 5' RACE reads, TCRdb called clonotypes with MiXCR, one entry per CDR3 protein. Among 300,000 to 400,000 distinct CDR3 sequences, over 9% were seen once, and the ten largest hold around 6.9%. The same data also contributed to another study, on yellow fever vaccine responses in identical twins. This second report adds: Reportedly, the response of twins' T cells to the vaccine seemed partly convergent, partly personalized.

The sequence was obtained from a woman between 18 and 29 years old in good health. The chain joins TRBV7-9 to TRBJ2-3, with a tentative D call TRBD1 (6 bases). The sequencing input was CD8+ T cells sorted from blood. The CDR3 DNA sequence: TGTGCCAGCACTCCCGCGTCACAGGGTAGCACAGATACGCAGTATTTT. Translating it yields CASTPASQGSTDTQYF. Supplemented by reference TRBV7-9 and TRBJ2-3, the full variable domain reads DTGVSQNPRHKITKRGQNVTFRCDPISEHNRLYWYRQTLGQGPEFLTYFQNEAQLEKSRLLSDRFSAERPKGSFSTLEIQRTEQGDSAMYLCASTPASQGSTDTQYFGPGTRLTVL.